This passage covers 24 T cell receptor beta chains from one sample sequenced in a study of T cell responses to AZD1222 COVID-19 vaccine. Clones were read by immunoSEQ multiplex PCR, and TCRdb kept only the in-frame ones, dropping some. Of tens of thousands of clones listed, around nine tenths are singletons. The sample consisted of peripheral blood, taken 28 days after the second AZD1222 dose. Every receptor here comes from an adult who received the AZD1222 COVID-19 vaccine.

J is TRBJ1-5 and V is TRBV11-2, with D possibly TRBD1 on 6 matching bases. Per germline, CDR1 SGHAT and CDR2 FQNNGV. The V and J ends lost 2 bases and 7 bases respectively, with 9 bases between them. The CDR3 is 13 amino acids. CDR3 DNA: TGTGCCAGCAGCTTAAGGGGGGAGCAGCCCCAGCATTTT. Its translation is CASSLRGEQPQHF.

The chain carries TRBV29-1 and TRBJ1-3, with 10 bases matching TRBD1. Germline trimming cut 6 bases from V and 2 bases from J; bases unmatched to any gene: 4. The CDR3 runs 14 residues. Germline loops: CDR1 SQVTM, CDR2 ANQGSEA. The CDR3 coding sequence is TGCAGCGTCGGGACAGGGGTTGCTGGAAACACCATATATTTT. Protein product: CSVGTGVAGNTIYF. The entire variable domain, with the rest obtained from reference TRBV29-1 and TRBJ1-3, is as follows: SAVISQKPSRDICQRGTSLTIQCQVDSQVTMMFWYRQQPGQSLTLIATANQGSEATYESGFVIDKFPISRPNLTFSTLTVSNMSPEDSSIYLCSVGTGVAGNTIYFGEGSWLTVV.

The chain couples TRBV19 to TRBJ1-2; D remains ambiguous. The germline V gene has CDR1 LNHDA and CDR2 SQIVND (reference sequence). Between the trimmed V and J ends, which lost 5 bases and 8 bases, there was a span of 6 bases. This CDR3 spans 10 amino acids. DNA of the CDR3: TGTGCCAGTAGTTCCGGGGGCTACACCTTC. Residues: CASSSGGYTF.

This chain joins TRBV7-9 and TRBJ1-2; possibly TRBD1 for D (5 bases). The CDR3 has 14 residues. V was cut by 2 bases and J by 7 bases, with 14 bases left in between. Germline-derived CDR1 and CDR2 are SEHNR and FQNEAQ (reference sequence). The CDR3 here is CASSLMGGTAGYTF. As DNA, the CDR3 is TGTGCCAGCAGCTTAATGGGCGGGACCGCTGGCTACACCTTC.

The rearrangement uses TRBV30 and TRBJ1-2; D is unclear. The CDR3 contains 14 residues. The germline V gene encodes CDR1 GTSNPN and CDR2 SVGIG (reference sequence). V shed 4 bases and J shed 6 bases, with 18 bases lying between them. This chain's CDR3 is CAWIGASWADGYTF. Here the CDR3 DNA reads TGTGCCTGGATAGGAGCATCTTGGGCTGATGGCTACACCTTC.

The V call is TRBV9, the J call TRBJ2-2; D unclear. V lost 1 base, J lost 4 bases, and 11 bases lay in between. This CDR3 comprises 15 residues. CDR1 SGDLS and CDR2 YYNGEE come from the germline V gene. The CDR3 spells CASSVYSLVTGELFF. CDR3 nucleotides: TGTGCCAGCAGCGTATATAGTCTGGTCACCGGGGAGCTGTTTTTT.

This clone was detected only once. The V call is TRBV6-5, the J call TRBJ1-1, with a possible D match to TRBD1 (5 bases). The CDR3 has 15 residues. Germline-derived CDR1 and CDR2 are MNHEY and SVGAGI. V lost 2 bases to trimming and J lost 4 bases, with 14 bases between them. CDR3 residues: CASSYGAGSGTEAFF. The CDR3 DNA follows: TGTGCCAGCAGTTACGGGGCAGGGTCAGGCACTGAAGCTTTCTTT.

This sequence joins TRBV28 and TRBJ2-1; 7 nucleotides line up with TRBD1. This CDR3 is 15 amino acids long. With 10 bases clipped from V and 6 bases from J, the junction kept 15 bases outside the gene matches. Germline CDR1 MDHEN, CDR2 SYDVKM. The CDR3 DNA reads TGTGCCACGGTCTCTCGACAGGGTACCATCAATGAGCAGTTCTTC. This gives the protein CATVSRQGTINEQFF.

The J gene is TRBJ1-1, the V gene TRBV7-3, with 9 bases lining up with TRBD1. The V and J ends lost 6 bases and 7 bases, in that order; junction bases with no gene match: 6. Germline assignment: CDR1 SGHTA and CDR2 FQGTGA. The CDR3 runs 13 residues. CDR3: CASRFTGGGEAFF. The CDR3 bases are TGTGCCAGCAGATTCACAGGGGGCGGTGAAGCTTTCTTT.

The rearrangement links TRBV2 to TRBJ1-5, with no clear D. CDR1 is SNHLY, CDR2 FYNNEI, per germline. The CDR3 length is 12 residues. The V end lost 7 bases, the J end lost 8 bases, and 12 bases lay between the germline ends. CDR3 residues: CASTEAAEPQHF. Here the CDR3 DNA reads TGTGCCAGCACGGAGGCGGCGGAGCCCCAGCATTTT.

The V call is TRBV6-1, the J call TRBJ2-1; D remains unclear. The CDR3 has 17 amino acids. Trimming removed 0 bases from V and 5 bases from J, with 17 bases in between. Germline CDR1 reads MNHNS; CDR2 reads SASEGT. The CDR3 here is CASSEAFPSLRDNEQFF. Here the CDR3 DNA reads TGTGCCAGCAGTGAAGCCTTCCCCAGCCTCCGAGACAATGAGCAGTTCTTC.

Of note for this clone: Other nucleotide sequences from this sample produce the same CDR3. V and J are TRBV9 and TRBJ2-2; no clear D. The CDR3 has 13 amino acids. Germline lookup yields CDR1 SGDLS and CDR2 YYNGEE. V was pared by 3 bases and J by 6 bases, with 9 bases between. DNA of the CDR3: TGTGCCAGCAGCGCCCGCCTGCCCGGGGAGCTGTTTTTT. It translates to CASSARLPGELFF.

This chain joins TRBV3-1 (or the pseudogene TRBV3-2) and TRBJ1-2, with D tentatively TRBD1 (5 bases). Trimming cost V 5 bases and J 4 bases, with 20 bases left between them. CDR1 is LGHDT and CDR2 is YNNKEL in the germline V gene (reference sequence). This CDR3 is 16 amino acids long. The CDR3 protein is CASSSRDVGLVYGYTF. The DNA of the CDR3 is TGTGCCAGCAGCTCCCGGGACGTTGGGCTAGTCTATGGCTACACCTTC.

V usage is TRBV7-2 and J usage is TRBJ2-7; the match to TRBD2 covers 7 bases. V lost 5 bases and J lost 9; bases outside the gene matches: 7. Germline CDR1 SGHTA, CDR2 FQGNSA. This CDR3 comprises 12 residues. The CDR3 is CASSDALALQYF. The CDR3, as DNA: TGTGCCAGCAGCGACGCACTAGCGTTGCAGTACTTC. Full variable domain (remainder filled in from reference TRBV7-2 and TRBJ2-7): GAGVSQSPSNKVTEKGKDVELRCDPISGHTALYWYRQSLGQGLEFLIYFQGNSAPDKSGLPSDRFSAERTGGSVSTLTIQRTQQEDSAVYLCASSDALALQYFGPGTRLTVT.

For this clone: A read error may account for a junction end that differs from germline. Here the CDR3 reads CASSPPDRAESFF. CDR3 DNA: TGTGCCAGCTCACCACCCGACAGGGCTGAATCTTTCTTT. The gene calls are TRBV18 and TRBJ1-1; the match to TRBD1 covers 7 bases. The CDR3 extends over 13 amino acids. Germline CDR1 and CDR2: KGHSH and LQKENI. Together with reference TRBV18 and TRBJ1-1, the CDR3 gives the full variable domain: NAGVMQNPRHLVRRRGQEARLRCSPMKGHSHVYWYRQLPEEGLKFMVYLQKENIIDESGMPKERFSAEFPKEGPSILRIQQVVRGDSAAYFCASSPPDRAESFFGQGTRLTVV.

V is TRBV4-2 and J is TRBJ1-5; D ambiguous. This CDR3 spans 16 amino acids. Germline CDR1 is LGHNA and CDR2 is YNFKEQ. Trimming left V 1 base short and J 1 base short, with 11 bases between. The DNA of the CDR3 is TGTGCCAGCAGCCAAGGAGGGAGAGGGAGCAATCAGCCCCAGCATTTT. It is translated as CASSQGGRGSNQPQHF.

V usage is TRBV28 and J usage is TRBJ2-4, with a weak D call TRBD2 (6 bases). Looked up from germline, CDR1 is MDHEN and CDR2 is SYDVKM. This CDR3 is 13 amino acids long. V lost 3 bases, J lost 6 bases, and 9 bases lay in between. This CDR3 is CASSLEGINIQYF. In DNA, the CDR3 is TGTGCCAGCAGTTTGGAGGGAATAAACATTCAGTACTTC.

V and J are TRBV9 and TRBJ2-1; D may be TRBD2 (5 bases). This CDR3 region has 16 residues. The V end was cut by 0 bases, the J end by 0 bases, with 10 bases between. The V gene's germline CDR1 is SGDLS and CDR2 YYNGEE. CDR3 sequence: CASSVEWLASYNEQFF. The CDR3 DNA reads as TGTGCCAGCAGCGTAGAATGGCTAGCCTCCTACAATGAGCAGTTCTTC.

The rearrangement uses TRBV9 and TRBJ2-2, with D uncertain. Per the germline V gene, CDR1 is SGDLS and CDR2 is YYNGEE. Trimming removed 6 bases from V and 6 bases from J, with 9 bases in between. CDR3 length equals 12 residues. CDR3 bases: TGTGCCAGCAACCCGCCCCCCGGGGAGCTGTTTTTT. Translating it yields CASNPPPGELFF.

The V gene is TRBV7-6, the J gene TRBJ1-1; 7 bases agree with TRBD1. V lost 7 bases and J lost 4; bases outside the gene matches: 15. Germline V gives CDR1 SGHVS, CDR2 FNYEAQ. The length of the CDR3 is 16 residues. CDR3: CASKEGAGLSSTEAFF. The DNA of the CDR3 is TGTGCCAGCAAGGAGGGGGCAGGGTTAAGTTCCACTGAAGCTTTCTTT.

The chain carries TRBV7-9 and TRBJ1-3; 11 nucleotides agree with TRBD1. CDR1 is SEHNR, CDR2 FQNEAQ, per germline (reference sequence). V lost 7 bases to trimming and J lost 0 bases; unmatched junction nucleotides: 8. The CDR3 contains 17 residues. The CDR3 DNA reads as TGTGCCAGCATCGGACAGGGGGCCCACCGCTCTGGAAACACCATATATTTT. As protein: CASIGQGAHRSGNTIYF.

This rearrangement joins TRBV4-3 to TRBJ2-2, with TRBD1 matching over 9 bases. Unmatched junction bases numbered 4, after V lost 4 bases and J lost 7 bases. The CDR3 runs 14 residues. The germline V gene has CDR1 LGHNA and CDR2 YSLEER. The CDR3 reads CASSPGQGLGELFF. Written as DNA, the CDR3 is TGCGCCAGCAGCCCAGGACAGGGGCTCGGGGAGCTGTTTTTT.

CDR3 bases: TGTGCCAGCAGCTTAGGCCCAGCCTCCACAGATACGCAGTATTTT. This encodes CASSLGPASTDTQYF. The chain has TRBV7-2 and TRBJ2-3; D remains unclear. The CDR3 covers 15 residues. The V gene's germline CDR1 is SGHTA and CDR2 FQGNSA. Trimming removed 1 base from V and 2 bases from J, with 10 bases in between.

V usage is TRBV7-2 and J usage is TRBJ2-7; 10 bases match TRBD1. Germline CDR1 reads SGHTA; CDR2 reads FQGNSA. The CDR3 spans 14 residues. With V trimmed by 5 bases and J by 3 bases, 4 bases remained unmatched. The CDR3 is CASSHRTGGYEQYF. The CDR3 DNA reads as TGTGCCAGCAGCCATAGGACAGGGGGCTACGAGCAGTACTTC.